Listed below are T cell receptor beta chains from one sample, sequenced in a study of blood T cells in healthy people across ages. A single record per CDR3 protein comes from TCRdb applying MiXCR to the 5' RACE reads. The data show about 680,000 distinct CDR3 sequences, approximately 49% seen once. Input material: blood. The receptors were sampled from a woman aged 55 to 70 in good health. Each CDR3 is given with its conserved first and last residue.

TRBJ2-3	TRBV2	CASSDPGGVADTQYF
TRBJ2-7	TRBV28	CASSLKAGEQYF
TRBJ1-4	TRBV25-1	CASSDQGGANEKLFF
TRBJ1-5	TRBV7-9	CASSLGRGGQGYQPQHF
TRBJ2-5	TRBV12-5	CASGLEDWSETQYF
TRBJ2-7	TRBV15	CATTGGAGTGSLEQYF
TRBJ2-5	TRBV10-3	CAISESWYEQYF
TRBJ2-5	TRBV7-2	CASSITSGVETQYF
TRBJ2-1	TRBV20-1	CSVIRRTSGSNNEQFF
TRBJ2-1	TRBV7-3	CASSPSSGSLPQDEQFF
TRBJ2-3	TRBV5-5	CASRFGQYYTDTQYF
TRBJ2-3	TRBV20-1	CSARDRLAGDIDTQYF
TRBJ2-5	TRBV5-1	CASSLADQGTQYF
TRBJ2-7	TRBV29-1	CSVVRTGGGYEQYF
TRBJ2-1	TRBV20-1	CSATSPGGFRNEQFF
TRBJ2-7	TRBV7-2	CASSSGQGGREQYF
TRBJ2-5	TRBV3-1	CASSQVPGLAFDEQYF
TRBJ2-4	TRBV6-2/TRBV6-3	CASSYEAGLNIQYF
.	TRBV4-1	CASSQDPFYEQYF
TRBJ2-1	TRBV20-1	CSASGRGPQKYNEQFF
TRBJ1-1	TRBV7-8	CASSVDRGTEAFF
TRBJ2-1	TRBV20-1	CSVSNSGFSYNEQFF
TRBJ2-1	TRBV18	CASSQGGNEQFF
TRBJ2-1	TRBV28	CASNSGSEQFF
.	TRBV6-5	CASRLQGAGETQYF
TRBJ2-7	TRBV4-2	CASSQDGTLSKQYF
TRBJ2-7	TRBV5-1	CASRPLLAGAYEQYF
TRBJ2-1	TRBV27	CASSFTAGVKYNEQFF
TRBJ2-7	TRBV7-9	CASSPGFEQYF
TRBJ2-7	TRBV5-1	CASSPDRALYEQYF
TRBJ1-2	TRBV27	CASSLSLQTVTYGYTF
TRBJ2-7	TRBV7-9	CASTHAGGYYEQYF
TRBJ1-1	TRBV27	CASSLGNIGTEAFF
TRBJ1-1	TRBV12-3/TRBV12-4	CASTLRWVNTEAFF
TRBJ2-3	TRBV20-1	CSAIGTASTDTQYF
TRBJ2-5	TRBV20-1	CSARGTGGQETQYF
TRBJ1-2	TRBV20-1	CSAPPRGGGDGYTF
TRBJ2-1	TRBV6-2/TRBV6-3	CASSYLMGIENNEQFF
TRBJ2-3	TRBV11-3	CASSLESGSVDTQYF
TRBJ2-6	TRBV11-2	CASSNLSGANVLTF
TRBJ2-2	TRBV24-1	CATSAAGELFF
.	TRBV20-1	CSARRQGLPSYNEQYF
TRBJ1-1	TRBV7-6	CASSPTGTVNTEAFF
TRBJ2-3	TRBV27	CASSTRRRTRMADTQYF
TRBJ1-2	TRBV11-2	CASSHGQAPSYGYTF
TRBJ2-7	TRBV7-2	CASTPLGVEGSYEQYF
TRBJ2-7	TRBV3-1	CASSQDPDLRTEQYF
TRBJ2-1	TRBV2	CASSPGTSGRITYNEQFF
TRBJ2-7	TRBV12-3/TRBV12-4	CASESSRSYEQYF
TRBJ2-7	TRBV5-5	CASSLGVQGYEQYF
TRBJ1-2	TRBV20-1	CSVSDGGYGYTF
TRBJ2-1	TRBV12-3/TRBV12-4	CASSHIGDYNEQFF
.	TRBV21-1	CASSVGTSAYEQYF